The 13 T cell receptor beta chains in this list originate from one sample, sequenced in a study of blood T cells in healthy people across ages. For the second PCR, which ran for 7 to 11 cycles, a sample-barcoded 5' primer and a J-beta primer mix were used. MiXCR, run by TCRdb on the 5' RACE reads, gives a single entry per CDR3 protein. The repertoire holds 800,000 to 950,000 distinct CDR3 sequences, with roughly 29% as singletons. A further study also used this sample, focusing on T cells of mothers and their children.

Sequenced input: blood. The receptors come from a woman in her 40s in good health.

At least ten counts were recorded for this clonotype. J is TRBJ2-7 and V is TRBV9, with D perhaps assigned TRBD1 or TRBD2 (5 bases each). The CDR3 covers 16 residues. Germline-derived CDR1 and CDR2 are SGDLS and YYNGEE. Trimming left V 4 bases short and J 3 bases short, with 20 bases between. The CDR3 DNA follows: TGTGCCAGCAGCCCCTCTCACGGGGCCCCCTTCTACGAGCAGTACTTC. Protein sequence: CASSPSHGAPFYEQYF.

This clonotype has just one count. Just one base apart from a much larger clone, this may be a read error. The rearrangement joins TRBV20-1 to TRBJ2-1; TRBD2 matches 9 bases. Gene TRBJ2-7 matches the end of the DNA better, so the J call may be wrong. In germline, CDR1 is DFQATT, CDR2 SNEGSKA (reference sequence). This CDR3 region has 17 residues. CDR3 in amino acids: CSARDLVSGGPYNEQYF. CDR3 sequence (DNA): TGCAGTGCTAGAGATCTAGTGAGCGGGGGGCCGTACAATGAGCAGTACTTC.

This clonotype has more than one count but fewer than ten. V is TRBV10-3 and J is TRBJ1-2; D perhaps matches TRBD1 (5 bases). The ends were cut back, 0 bases at V and 8 bases at J, with 10 bases in the middle. The germline V gene encodes CDR1 ENHRY and CDR2 SYGVKD. This CDR3 is built from 13 residues. The CDR3 protein is CAISESRDGGYTF. The CDR3 region has the DNA TGTGCCATCAGTGAGTCGAGGGACGGAGGCTACACCTTC.

This clonotype occurred many times. The V and J genes are TRBV29-1 and TRBJ2-3; TRBD2 is a possible D gene (6 bases). Germline assignment: CDR1 SQVTM and CDR2 ANQGSEA. The CDR3 sequence is 14 residues long. Trimming shortened V by 4 bases and J by 0 bases, and 11 bases separated the two germline ends. The CDR3 DNA is TGCAGCGTTGTGGGGGGTTGGAGCACAGATACGCAGTATTTT. Its translation is CSVVGGWSTDTQYF.

The CDR3 here is CASSLRDEVNYGYTF. The CDR3 DNA reads as TGTGCCAGCAGCTTGAGAGACGAGGTTAACTATGGCTACACCTTC. The V gene is TRBV21-1, the J gene TRBJ1-2. TRBV21-1 represents a pseudogene. The CDR3 spans 15 residues.

This chain connects TRBV7-9 to TRBJ1-1; D remains ambiguous. V lost 5 bases and J lost 2, with 9 bases in between. Germline V gene sequence: CDR1 SEHNR, CDR2 FQNEAQ (reference sequence). The CDR3 runs 13 residues. CDR3 residues: CASSPKDNTEAFF. CDR3 DNA sequence: TGTGCCAGCAGCCCGAAGGACAACACTGAAGCTTTCTTT.

This clonotype showed up many times. The chain links TRBV29-1 to TRBJ2-1; D unclear. The CDR3 runs to 12 residues. Germline loops: CDR1 SQVTM, CDR2 ANQGSEA. V was clipped by 7 bases and J by 4 bases, with 11 bases between them. For the CDR3, the DNA is TGCAGCGGCGAACGGCAGTACAATGAGCAGTTCTTC. Its translation: CSGERQYNEQFF.

This clonotype was observed many times. The CDR3 sequence is CASSVEGHTDTQYF. The CDR3 DNA reads TGTGCCAGCAGCGTAGAAGGTCATACTGATACGCAGTATTTT. This chain uses TRBV9 with TRBJ2-3; D not certain. The CDR3 consists of 14 residues. Between the trimmed V and J ends, which lost 0 bases and 6 bases, there was a span of 11 bases. Germline CDR1 reads SGDLS; CDR2 reads YYNGEE.

The gene calls are TRBV12-5 and TRBJ1-4, with D unresolved. Germline CDR1 reads LGHNT; CDR2 reads FRNRAP. V dropped 3 bases and J dropped 10 bases, with 18 bases sitting between them. CDR3 size: 15 residues. CDR3: CASGLDFRRTRKLFF. For the CDR3, the DNA is TGTGCTAGTGGTTTAGATTTTAGACGGACGAGAAAACTGTTTTTT.

This clonotype was seen only a few times. The rearrangement joins TRBV5-6 to TRBJ2-2, with 8 bases aligning to TRBD1. The germline V gene encodes CDR1 SGHDT and CDR2 YYEEEE. With 4 bases clipped from V and 0 bases from J, the junction kept 5 bases outside the gene matches. The CDR3 totals 16 residues. The CDR3 coding sequence is TGTGCCAGCAGCGCGCGGGACAGGACGAACACCGGGGAGCTGTTTTTT. Its protein product is CASSARDRTNTGELFF.

This chain links TRBV7-2 with TRBJ1-1, with 8 positions matching TRBD1. J lost 7 bases, V lost 4 bases, and 8 bases had no gene match. This CDR3 comprises 14 residues. Germline V gene data show CDR1 as SGHTA and CDR2 as FQGNSA. CDR3 region: CASSSHRTGNEAFF. In nucleotides, the CDR3 is TGTGCCAGCAGCTCGCACAGGACAGGGAATGAAGCTTTCTTT.

Comment on this clonotype: Being one base from a much bigger clone, this may be a read error. The J gene is TRBJ2-1, the V gene TRBV5-1; TRBD1 matches at 11 bases. The CDR3 consists of 16 residues. Germline assignment: CDR1 SGHRS and CDR2 YFSETQ. CDR3 bases: TGCGTCAGCAGCCCACAAGGACAGGGGGCGGGCAATGAGCAGTTCTTC. Amino acids: CVSSPQGQGAGNEQFF.

The chain links TRBV10-3 to TRBJ1-1; TRBD1 is a possible D gene (5 bases). V was shortened by 6 bases and J by 4 bases, with 15 bases between the two germline ends. The length of the CDR3 is 14 residues. Germline values: CDR1 ENHRY, CDR2 SYGVKD. The CDR3 region is CAIRGQGVSTEAFF. In DNA, the CDR3 is TGTGCCATCAGGGGGCAGGGCGTATCCACTGAAGCTTTCTTT.